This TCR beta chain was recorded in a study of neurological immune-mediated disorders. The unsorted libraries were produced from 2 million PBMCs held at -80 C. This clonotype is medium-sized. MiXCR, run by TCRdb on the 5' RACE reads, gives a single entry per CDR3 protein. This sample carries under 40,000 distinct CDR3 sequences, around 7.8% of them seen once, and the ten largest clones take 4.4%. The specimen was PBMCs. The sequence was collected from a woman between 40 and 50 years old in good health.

The CDR3 loop is CASSLDGAGNQPQHF. The DNA for the CDR3 is TGCGCCAGCAGCTTGGATGGGGCCGGCAATCAGCCCCAGCATTTT. V usage is TRBV5-1 and J usage is TRBJ1-5, with D possibly matching TRBD1 (5 bases). V was clipped by 0 bases and J by 2 bases, with 9 bases between them. The CDR3 length is 15 residues. Germline CDR1 SGHRS, CDR2 YFSETQ.